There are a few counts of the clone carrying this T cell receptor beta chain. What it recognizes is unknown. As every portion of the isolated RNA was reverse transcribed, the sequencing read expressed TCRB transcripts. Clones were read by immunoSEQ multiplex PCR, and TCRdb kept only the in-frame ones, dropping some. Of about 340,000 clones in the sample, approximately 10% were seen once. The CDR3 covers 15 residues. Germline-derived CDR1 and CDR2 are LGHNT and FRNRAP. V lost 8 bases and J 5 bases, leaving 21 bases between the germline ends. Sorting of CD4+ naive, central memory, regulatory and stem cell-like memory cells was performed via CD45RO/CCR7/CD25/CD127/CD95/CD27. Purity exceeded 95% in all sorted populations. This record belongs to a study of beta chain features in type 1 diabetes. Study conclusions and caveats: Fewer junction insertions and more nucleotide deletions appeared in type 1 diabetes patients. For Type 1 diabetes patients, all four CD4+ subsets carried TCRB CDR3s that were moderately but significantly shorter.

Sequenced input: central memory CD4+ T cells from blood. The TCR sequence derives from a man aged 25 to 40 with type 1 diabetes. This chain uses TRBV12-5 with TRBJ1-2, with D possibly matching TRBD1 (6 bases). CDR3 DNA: TGTGCTAGTAGTCTTGGAGGGGGAATAGGGTATGGCTACACCTTC. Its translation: CASSLGGGIGYGYTF.